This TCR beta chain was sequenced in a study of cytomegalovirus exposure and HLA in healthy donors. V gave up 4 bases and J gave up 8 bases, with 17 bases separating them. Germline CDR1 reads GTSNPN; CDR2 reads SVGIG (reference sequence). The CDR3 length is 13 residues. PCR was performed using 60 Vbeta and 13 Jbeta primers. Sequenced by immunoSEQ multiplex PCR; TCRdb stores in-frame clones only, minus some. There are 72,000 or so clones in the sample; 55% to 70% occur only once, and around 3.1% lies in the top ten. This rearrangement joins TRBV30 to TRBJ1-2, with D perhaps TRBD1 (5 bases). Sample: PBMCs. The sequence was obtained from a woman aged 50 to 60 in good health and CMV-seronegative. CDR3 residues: CAWTVKGRRGYTF. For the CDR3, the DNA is TGTGCCTGGACTGTAAAGGGGCGACGCGGCTACACCTTC.